The 17 T cell receptor beta chains in this list originate from one sample, sequenced in a study of cytomegalovirus exposure and HLA in healthy donors. PCR was performed using 60 Vbeta and 13 Jbeta primers. Measured with immunoSEQ multiplex PCR; TCRdb has only the in-frame clones, and not every one. The sample consists of some 140,000 clones, roughly 77% of them appearing once. Sequences were obtained from PBMCs. The source is a man under 40 in good health and CMV-seropositive.

J is TRBJ2-7 and V is TRBV6-5; D gene ambiguous. V was cut by 5 bases and J by 6 bases, with 11 bases left in between. This CDR3 comprises 12 residues. Per the germline V gene, CDR1 is MNHEY and CDR2 is SVGAGI. CDR3 amino acids: CASSPRPAEQYF. The CDR3 DNA sequence: TGTGCCAGCAGTCCGCGGCCCGCCGAGCAGTACTTC.

This chain connects TRBV6-5 to TRBJ1-5; D is possibly TRBD1 (6 bases). Germline V lookup: CDR1 MNHEY, CDR2 SVGAGI. V was clipped by 6 bases and J by 7 bases, with 19 bases between them. This CDR3 spans 15 amino acids. The CDR3 sequence is CASRPQGRGDQPQHF. The CDR3 coding sequence is TGTGCCAGCAGGCCACAGGGTAGGGGAGACCAGCCCCAGCATTTT.

The chain uses TRBV14 and TRBJ2-5; D is possibly TRBD2 (6 bases). Deletions cut 4 bases from V and 9 bases from J, with 21 bases between. Germline V CDR1 and CDR2: SGHDN, FVKESK. The CDR3 has 15 amino acids. The CDR3 loop is CASSPPAGGAYPQYF. The CDR3 nucleotides are TGTGCCAGCAGCCCCCCCGCGGGCGGGGCCTATCCCCAGTACTTC. The whole variable domain, filled in from reference TRBV14 and TRBJ2-5, reads EAGVTQFPSHSVIEKGQTVTLRCDPISGHDNLYWYRRVMGKEIKFLLHFVKESKQDESGMPNNRFLAERTGGTYSTLKVQPAELEDSGVYFCASSPPAGGAYPQYFGPGTRLLVL.

This chain links TRBV10-3 with TRBJ2-2, with 8 positions matching TRBD1. The V gene's germline CDR1 is ENHRY and CDR2 SYGVKD. The CDR3 totals 15 residues. The J segment lost 4 bases and the V segment lost 6 bases, leaving 7 bases of the junction unmatched. CDR3 DNA: TGTGCCATCAGCCAACAGGGGGAAAGCACCGGGGAGCTGTTTTTT. It codes for CAISQQGESTGELFF.

This clone has just one count. J is TRBJ2-5 and V is TRBV5-7, with D possibly TRBD1 on 6 matching bases. TRBV5-7 is designated an ORF whose function remains uncertain. V was trimmed by 0 bases and J by 0 bases, leaving 9 bases between them. The CDR3 length is 15 residues. CDR3 nucleotide sequence: TGTGCCAGCAGCTTGGTCGACAGGAACCAAGAGACCCAGTACTTC. Encoded protein: CASSLVDRNQETQYF.

The CDR3 sequence is CASSKGTGGMNTEAFF. CDR3 bases: TGTGCCAGTAGTAAAGGGACAGGGGGCATGAACACTGAAGCTTTCTTT. The genes are TRBV19 and TRBJ1-1; 12 bases line up with TRBD1. V lost 4 bases to trimming and J lost 0 bases; unmatched junction nucleotides: 3. The CDR3 has 16 amino acids. Germline V gives CDR1 LNHDA, CDR2 SQIVND (reference sequence).

V gene TRBV14 combines with J gene TRBJ1-1; tentatively, D is TRBD1 (5 bases). CDR3 size: 14 residues. The germline CDR1 and CDR2 sequences are SGHDN and FVKESK. The ends were cut back, 4 bases at V and 5 bases at J, with 14 bases in the middle. The CDR3 reads CASSPLGAETEAFF. In DNA form, the CDR3 reads TGTGCCAGCAGCCCTTTAGGGGCGGAGACTGAAGCTTTCTTT. Supplemented by reference TRBV14 and TRBJ1-1, the full variable domain reads EAGVTQFPSHSVIEKGQTVTLRCDPISGHDNLYWYRRVMGKEIKFLLHFVKESKQDESGMPNNRFLAERTGGTYSTLKVQPAELEDSGVYFCASSPLGAETEAFFGQGTRLTVV.

This sequence joins TRBV18 and TRBJ1-1; a weak D match, TRBD1 (5 bases). The ends were cut back, 4 bases at V and 1 base at J, with 13 bases in the middle. The CDR3 has 15 amino acids. In germline, CDR1 is KGHSH, CDR2 LQKENI. The DNA of the CDR3 is TGTGCCAGCTCACAGGGTGAAGGGGCGAACACTGAAGCTTTCTTT. Protein: CASSQGEGANTEAFF.

The V call is TRBV10-1, the J call TRBJ2-5; D perhaps matches TRBD1 (6 bases). Germline V gene sequence: CDR1 WNHNN, CDR2 SYGVQD (reference sequence). The CDR3 extends over 14 amino acids. Trimming took off 5 bases at V and 5 bases at J, with 15 bases between the two ends. DNA of the CDR3: TGCGCCAGCAGTCCGACAGGCCCTCGGGAGACCCAGTACTTC. Protein product: CASSPTGPRETQYF.

CDR3 amino acids: CASSWGGRNTEAFF. CDR3 coding DNA: TGTGCCAGCAGTTGGGGGGGACGGAACACTGAAGCTTTCTTT. The chain combines TRBV6-6 with TRBJ1-1, with D possibly matching TRBD1 (5 bases). Germline V gene lookup returns CDR1 MNHNY and CDR2 SVGAGI (reference sequence). The CDR3 is made up of 14 amino acids. The V end lost 4 bases, the J end lost 1 base, and 10 bases lay between the germline ends.

V is TRBV5-8 and J is TRBJ1-1; tentative D call: TRBD1 (6 bases). Trimming took 6 bases from V and 0 from J, leaving 9 bases between them. Germline-derived CDR1 and CDR2 are SGHTS and YDEGEE. This CDR3 is built from 13 residues. The CDR3 DNA reads TGTGCCAGCAACAGGGACATGAACACTGAAGCTTTCTTT. Protein product: CASNRDMNTEAFF.

The chain joins TRBV28 to TRBJ2-1, with TRBD2 identical over 8 bases. With 6 bases clipped from V and 6 bases from J, the junction kept 7 bases outside the gene matches. The CDR3 totals 14 residues. Germline assignment: CDR1 MDHEN and CDR2 SYDVKM. The CDR3, as DNA: TGTGCCAGCAGAGCAACCGGGACTAGCAATGAGCAGTTCTTC. Its translation: CASRATGTSNEQFF.

The V and J genes are TRBV18 and TRBJ1-1, with D maybe TRBD1 (6 bases). V lost 1 base, J lost 3 bases, and 9 bases lay in between. CDR1 is KGHSH, CDR2 LQKENI, per germline. The CDR3 consists of 14 residues. The CDR3 DNA follows: TGTGCCAGCTCACCACGGGGGCTGGACACTGAAGCTTTCTTT. Its translation: CASSPRGLDTEAFF.

V gene TRBV6-1 combines with J gene TRBJ1-4; tentatively, D is TRBD1 (5 bases). The CDR3 covers 15 residues. Germline V gene sequence: CDR1 MNHNS, CDR2 SASEGT. Trimming took off 4 bases at V and 8 bases at J, with 17 bases between the two ends. This CDR3 is CASSGLAGREEKLFF. In DNA, the CDR3 is TGTGCCAGCAGTGGACTGGCAGGGAGGGAGGAAAAACTGTTTTTT.

This clone has just one count. The rearrangement uses TRBV19 and TRBJ2-5; TRBD2 matches 10 bases. Germline V gives CDR1 LNHDA, CDR2 SQIVND (reference sequence). V shed 1 base and J 5 bases; nucleotides not matched to a gene: 7. The CDR3 is 16 residues long. CDR3 protein: CASSIVASGSYETQYF. As DNA, the CDR3 is TGTGCCAGTAGTATAGTGGCTAGCGGGAGTTACGAGACCCAGTACTTC.

The chain carries TRBV5-6 and TRBJ2-5; the D is unclear. The assigned J gene may be wrong: the sequence end matches TRBJ2-7 better. Germline V gene sequence: CDR1 SGHDT, CDR2 YYEEEE. The CDR3 sequence is 11 residues long. Here the CDR3 DNA reads TGTGCCAGCAGCTTTAGCTACGAGCAGTACTTC. Translated, it gives CASSFSYEQYF.

The rearrangement joins TRBV7-9 to TRBJ1-5; D not resolved. Trimming removed 5 bases at V and 5 bases at J, with 10 bases between. Germline V gene lookup returns CDR1 SEHNR and CDR2 FQNEAQ (reference sequence). The CDR3 consists of 13 residues. The CDR3: CASSAMGDQPQHF. The CDR3 bases are TGTGCCAGCAGCGCCATGGGAGATCAGCCCCAGCATTTT. The full variable domain, rest sourced from reference TRBV7-9 and TRBJ1-5, is DTGVSQNPRHKITKRGQNVTFRCDPISEHNRLYWYRQTLGQGPEFLTYFQNEAQLEKSRLLSDRFSAERPKGSFSTLEIQRTEQGDSAMYLCASSAMGDQPQHFGDGTRLSIL.